Listed here are 10 T cell receptor beta chains from one sample, sequenced in a study of blood T cell repertoires in COVID-19. Using immunoSEQ multiplex PCR, the repertoire was profiled, and TCRdb retains in-frame clones only, with some absent. The sample contains about 170,000 clones, about 88% of which appear only once. What was sequenced was peripheral blood. Receptors originate from a man in his fifties or sixties with COVID-19, enrolled during active disease.

The rearrangement uses TRBV5-1 and TRBJ1-1; a weak D match, TRBD1 (5 bases). Deletions cut 1 base from V and 4 bases from J, with 14 bases between. CDR3 length: 15 amino acids. Germline V gives CDR1 SGHRS, CDR2 YFSETQ. The DNA for the CDR3 is TGCGCCAGCAGCTTGTATTGGGGGGGGACCACTGAAGCTTTCTTT. Its protein is CASSLYWGGTTEAFF. Filled out from reference TRBV5-1 and TRBJ1-1, the complete variable domain reads KAGVTQTPRYLIKTRGQQVTLSCSPISGHRSVSWYQQTPGQGLQFLFEYFSETQRNKGNFPGRFSGRQFSNSRSEMNVSTLELGDSALYLCASSLYWGGTTEAFFGQGTRLTVV.

The chain recombines TRBV3-1 (or the pseudogene TRBV3-2) with TRBJ1-1; 7 positions match TRBD1. This CDR3 has 16 residues. With V trimmed by 5 bases and J by 4 bases, 13 bases remained unmatched. CDR1 LGHDT and CDR2 YNNKEL come from the germline V gene (reference sequence). The CDR3 sequence is CASSSPDRQGPTEAFF. For the CDR3, the DNA is TGTGCCAGCAGCTCGCCAGATCGACAGGGTCCCACTGAAGCTTTCTTT.

Details on this clone: The junction departs from germline at one end; a sequencing error may be responsible. V gene TRBV3-1 (or the pseudogene TRBV3-2) combines with J gene TRBJ1-1; D possibly corresponds to TRBD1 (6 bases). Per germline, CDR1 LGHDT and CDR2 YNNKEL (reference sequence). The CDR3 runs to 13 residues. The CDR3 loop reads CATSRGRNTEAFF. The CDR3 DNA follows: TGTGCCACCAGCAGGGGCCGAAACACTGAAGCTTTCTTT.

The rearrangement links TRBV27 to TRBJ1-4; the D is unclear. Germline CDR1 MNHEY, CDR2 SMNVEV (reference sequence). This CDR3 has 15 amino acids. The germline V and J ends were trimmed by 5 bases and 1 base, with 11 bases remaining between them. Here the CDR3 reads CASSALLGTNEKLFF. The CDR3, as DNA: TGTGCCAGCAGTGCCCTTCTCGGAACTAATGAAAAACTGTTTTTT.

The chain recombines TRBV4-3 with TRBJ2-1; 9 nucleotides align to TRBD1. Germline CDR1 is LGHNA and CDR2 is YSLEER. This CDR3 region has 15 residues. The V and J ends lost 6 bases and 7 bases, in that order; junction bases with no gene match: 10. CDR3 loop: CASRDTGGAGNEQFF. The CDR3 DNA sequence: TGCGCCAGCAGGGACACAGGGGGCGCCGGGAATGAGCAGTTCTTC.

V usage is TRBV11-2 and J usage is TRBJ2-1, with 10 bases fitting TRBD2. Trimming cost V 2 bases and J 5 bases; bases outside gene matches: 9. CDR1 is SGHAT and CDR2 is FQNNGV in the germline V gene. The CDR3 covers 17 residues. The CDR3 DNA sequence: TGTGCCAGCAGCTTAAGATCGCGGACTAGCGGTAACAATGAGCAGTTCTTC. Protein product: CASSLRSRTSGNNEQFF.

The DNA for the CDR3 is TGTGCCACCAGTGATTTGGGCAGGGGCTATGGCTACACCTTC. This codes for CATSDLGRGYGYTF. This chain uses TRBV24-1 with TRBJ1-2, with D possibly matching TRBD1 (6 bases). Trimming took 0 bases from V and 4 from J, leaving 8 bases between them. The CDR3 runs 14 residues. Germline V gene sequence: CDR1 KGHDR, CDR2 SFDVKD.

This chain links TRBV11-3 with TRBJ2-5, with D possibly matching TRBD1 (5 bases). This CDR3 comprises 15 residues. Trimming shortened V by 0 bases and J by 4 bases, and 12 bases separated the two germline ends. Per the germline V gene, CDR1 is SGHNT and CDR2 is YENEEA. The CDR3 region has the DNA TGTGCCAGCAGCTTAGATCGACAGATGGGAGAGACCCAGTACTTC. Protein sequence: CASSLDRQMGETQYF.

This clone was seen a single time. The V gene is TRBV4-1, the J gene TRBJ2-7; 10 bases are a match to TRBD2. The CDR3 contains 16 residues. Trimming cost V 2 bases and J 3 bases; bases outside gene matches: 7. Germline V gene sequence: CDR1 MGHRA, CDR2 YSYEKL. CDR3 region: CASSQQTSGTVYEQYF. Written as DNA, the CDR3 is TGCGCCAGCAGCCAACAAACTAGCGGGACGGTCTACGAGCAGTACTTC.

The genes are TRBV4-1 and TRBJ2-2; D might be TRBD2 (6 bases). Germline CDR1 MGHRA, CDR2 YSYEKL. There are 15 residues in the CDR3. V dropped 0 bases and J dropped 6 bases, with 11 bases sitting between them. CDR3 amino acids: CASSQDPGVPGELFF. Here the CDR3 DNA reads TGCGCCAGCAGCCAAGATCCGGGGGTGCCCGGGGAGCTGTTTTTT.